This TCR beta chain emerged from a study of cytomegalovirus exposure and HLA in healthy donors. Study observations and caveats: As confirmed in vitro, a few CMV-associated chains were specific for CMV antigens. A previous analysis found most TCR beta V segments productive roughly 90% or roughly 30% of the time.

In this sample, this clone turned up once. Its antigen is unidentified. Germline V gene data show CDR1 as SNHLY and CDR2 as FYNNEI. CDR3 length: 14 residues. V lost 5 bases to trimming and J lost 7 bases; unmatched junction nucleotides: 8. Primers for the PCR totalled 60 Vbeta and 13 Jbeta. Libraries were prepared by immunoSEQ multiplex PCR; TCRdb keeps only in-frame clonotypes and omits some of them. Altogether 150,000 to 200,000 clones are present, roughly 85% being singletons, with the ten largest covering approximately 4%. The V and J genes are TRBV2 and TRBJ1-1; 9 nucleotides match TRBD1. This clonotype was sampled from a woman aged 25 to 39 in good health and CMV-seropositive. The source material was PBMCs. The CDR3 loop reads CASSIVRGQGEAFF. CDR3 nucleotide sequence: TGTGCCAGCAGTATCGTTCGGGGACAGGGTGAAGCTTTCTTT.